The sequence of this T cell receptor (beta chain) was determined in a study of T cell responses to AZD1222 COVID-19 vaccine. In the study overall: Second doses were pooled across both intervals (about 4 or about 12 weeks).

The study's findings and limits: The study sampled repertoires only after the peak T cell response. Nearly half of the spike-specific TCRs reportedly recognize variant regions that carry no mutations. Most donors were white British, females outnumbered males, and clonal diversity was possibly underestimated.

This clone was found a few times. Its target is unknown. Other DNA variants within this sample encode the same CDR3. Data came from immunoSEQ multiplex PCR; TCRdb stores just in-frame clones and leaves some out. The sample holds 90,000 to 120,000 clones, 75% to 90% seen once. V was shortened by 3 bases and J by 4 bases, with 1 base between the two germline ends. The CDR3 extends over 11 amino acids. The input for sequencing was peripheral blood, taken on day 0 of AZD1222 vaccination. This chain links TRBV12-3 or TRBV12-4 with TRBJ1-3; D gene unclear. This TCR was recovered from an adult in good health. The CDR3 region is CASSLGNTIYF. Written as DNA, the CDR3 is TGTGCCAGCAGTTTGGGAAACACCATATATTTT.